This entry lists 14 T cell receptor beta chains sequenced from one sample in a study of blood T cells in healthy people across ages (dated by TCRdb to between 2014 and 2017). Library preparation was by 5' RACE. TCRdb shows the sequencer as Illumina HiSeq 2500. The second PCR ran for roughly 7 to 11 cycles and used a J-beta primer mix along with a sample-barcoded 5' primer. The public reads were reanalyzed by TCRdb: fastp trimming at Q25, MiXCR alignment, in-frame beta chains only. Identical CDR3 protein sequences are pooled into one entry, listed with their most common genes and DNA. This sample gives 750,000 to 950,000 distinct CDR3 sequences in total; roughly 50% of them show up just once. Roughly 37% of the sample comes from the top ten. Sequencing input: blood. The receptors shown here come from a man older than 75 in good health.

The chain combines TRBV11-2 with TRBJ2-3; D uncertain. Between the trimmed V and J ends, which lost 2 bases and 5 bases, there was a span of 5 bases. The CDR3 is 12 amino acids. In germline, CDR1 is SGHAT, CDR2 FQNNGV. DNA of the CDR3: TGTGCCAGCAGCTTATTTGGAGATACGCAGTATTTT. Protein product: CASSLFGDTQYF.

CDR3 nucleotides: TGTGCCAGAAGCTTGGTTGGACTAGCGGGACAAGAGACCCAGTACTTC. Amino acids: CARSLVGLAGQETQYF. This chain links TRBV5-3 with TRBJ2-7; 12 bases fit TRBD2. Judging by the DNA end, TRBJ2-5 fits better; the J call may be wrong. TRBV5-3 is reported as an ORF; its role is uncertain. CDR3 length: 16 amino acids.

This chain links TRBV12-3 or TRBV12-4 with TRBJ2-1; 7 bases line up with TRBD2. Trimming took 6 bases from V and 6 from J; bases not matched to a gene: 11. This CDR3 contains 15 residues. CDR3 DNA sequence: TGTGCCAGCAGCTCATCGCCTAGCGGACCCAATGAGCAGTTCTTC. This sequence encodes CASSSSPSGPNEQFF.

V usage is TRBV2 and J usage is TRBJ2-1, with a weak D call TRBD2 (6 bases). Looked up from germline, CDR1 is SNHLY and CDR2 is FYNNEI. The CDR3 covers 12 residues. The V end lost 6 bases, the J end lost 6 bases, and 9 bases lay between the germline ends. The CDR3: CASRGGANEQFF. The CDR3, as DNA: TGTGCCAGCAGGGGGGGTGCCAATGAGCAGTTCTTC.

The V and J genes are TRBV12-3 or TRBV12-4 and TRBJ2-1, with 8 bases matching TRBD2. Trimming took 5 bases from V and 4 from J; bases not matched to a gene: 16. The length of the CDR3 is 18 residues. CDR3 coding DNA: TGTGCCAGCAGTCCCGTTCGAAGCGGGAGAGGGAGTTACAATGAGCAGTTCTTC. Its protein product is CASSPVRSGRGSYNEQFF.

This clonotype was counted between two and nine times. The gene calls are TRBV25-1 and TRBJ2-7; 7 bases are a match to TRBD2. The CDR3 totals 14 residues. From germline, CDR1 is MGHDK and CDR2 SYGVNS. Trimming took 4 bases from V and 1 from J; bases not matched to a gene: 4. For the CDR3, the DNA is TGTGCCAGCAGTGGGGCGGGGGTTTCCTACGAGCAGTACTTC. Translating gives CASSGAGVSYEQYF.

The chain has TRBV2 and TRBJ2-5; maybe TRBD1 (6 bases). The V gene's germline CDR1 is SNHLY and CDR2 FYNNEI. This CDR3 has 15 residues. Trimming left V 0 bases short and J 2 bases short, with 10 bases between. The CDR3 here is CASSEALQGQETQYF. The DNA of the CDR3 is TGTGCCAGCAGTGAAGCGCTTCAGGGGCAAGAGACCCAGTACTTC.

The chain is built from TRBV5-1 and TRBJ1-2; D gene ambiguous. The CDR3 extends over 15 amino acids. Deletions cut 4 bases from V and 4 bases from J, with 17 bases between. The germline gives CDR1 SGHRS, CDR2 YFSETQ. The CDR3 DNA is TGCGCCAGCAGCCCTGGCGGAGGTTGGAGCTATGGCTACACCTTC. This gives the protein CASSPGGGWSYGYTF. Looking up the rest from reference TRBV5-1 and TRBJ1-2 gives the full variable domain: KAGVTQTPRYLIKTRGQQVTLSCSPISGHRSVSWYQQTPGQGLQFLFEYFSETQRNKGNFPGRFSGRQFSNSRSEMNVSTLELGDSALYLCASSPGGGWSYGYTFGSGTRLTVV.

This chain links TRBV3-1 with TRBJ2-5, with TRBD2 matching over 8 bases. After removal of 2 bases from V and 4 bases from J, the junction contained 15 bases not matched to a gene. CDR3 length: 18 amino acids. Germline CDR1 LGHDT, CDR2 YNNKEL (reference sequence). This CDR3 reads CASSQLASGSLRVETQYF. The CDR3 DNA reads TGTGCCAGCAGCCAATTAGCGAGCGGGAGCTTGAGGGTAGAGACCCAGTACTTC.

The CDR3 DNA is TGTGCCAGCAGCTTAGATTCGGCTAGCGGGAGGAAGCAGTTCTTC. Its translation: CASSLDSASGRKQFF. The rearrangement uses TRBV11-1 and TRBJ2-1; 11 positions agree with TRBD2. The CDR3 length is 15 residues. Germline V gives CDR1 SGHAT, CDR2 FQDESV (reference sequence). V gave up 1 base and J gave up 11 bases; unmatched junction bases: 7.

The chain links TRBV3-1 to TRBJ2-1; D call uncertain. Trimming left V 1 base short and J 14 bases short, with 18 bases between. The length of the CDR3 is 14 residues. CDR1 is LGHDT, CDR2 YNNKEL, per germline (reference sequence). In DNA form, the CDR3 reads TGTGCCAGCAGCCAAGGGATGGGTGGAACTAAGGAGTTCTTC. Protein: CASSQGMGGTKEFF.

This sequence joins TRBV12-3 or TRBV12-4 and TRBJ2-1, with 12 bases fitting TRBD2. After removal of 6 bases from V and 8 bases from J, the junction contained 14 bases not matched to a gene. The CDR3 is made up of 17 amino acids. In DNA, the CDR3 is TGTGCCAGCAGCTACGCTACCCTAGCGGGAGGGGGTGATGAGCAGTTCTTC. This sequence encodes CASSYATLAGGGDEQFF.

This chain joins TRBV19 and TRBJ2-3, with TRBD1 as a possible D gene (6 bases). The V and J ends lost 4 bases and 14 bases respectively, with 19 bases between them. Per the germline V gene, CDR1 is LNHDA and CDR2 is SQIVND (reference sequence). The CDR3 consists of 13 residues. In DNA form, the CDR3 reads TGTGCCAGTAGTAGCGGACAGTTCGGTTACGCGTATTTT. It codes for CASSSGQFGYAYF. The full variable domain, with the rest looked up from reference TRBV19 and TRBJ2-3, is DGGITQSPKYLFRKEGQNVTLSCEQNLNHDAMYWYRQDPGQGLRLIYYSQIVNDFQKGDIAEGYSVSREKKESFPLTVTSAQKNPTAFYLCASSSGQFGYAYFGPGTRLTVL.

The chain is built from TRBV5-1 and TRBJ1-2; possibly TRBD1 for D (6 bases). With 4 bases removed from V and 7 bases from J, the gap between germline ends came to 8 bases. The CDR3 covers 11 residues. Germline CDR1 reads SGHRS; CDR2 reads YFSETQ. The CDR3 sequence: CASSRDTGYTF. CDR3 DNA sequence: TGCGCCAGCAGCCGGGACACTGGCTACACCTTC.